Reported below is one T cell receptor beta chain. The sample originates from a study of blood T cell repertoires in COVID-19. Looking at the study overall: Material from acute and convalescent COVID-19 was sourced from the United States, Italy and Spain. The cDNA or gDNA used as material had been derived from T cells, B-cell-depleted T cells, or PBMCs.

As processed by the authors: Quantification of nucleated cells was approximated via reference gene primer amplification. The method was immunoSEQ multiplex PCR; TCRdb's version includes in-frame clones alone and lacks a portion of them. D and trimming were read from the DNA, whereas the V and J calls and clone size are those reported in that table. The data hold roughly 70,000 clones, with approximately 90% observed a single time. The CDR3 extends over 15 amino acids. V was pared by 6 bases and J by 5 bases, with 6 bases of the junction left unmatched. The germline gives CDR1 MDHEN, CDR2 SYDVKM. The sequence was collected from a woman aged 80 or over with active COVID-19. The sample was peripheral blood. J is TRBJ1-5 and V is TRBV28; 11 nucleotides match TRBD1. The CDR3 coding sequence is TGTGCCAGCAGCCGGGGACAGGGGGAATATCAGCCCCAGCATTTT. It is translated as CASSRGQGEYQPQHF.